This passage covers 2 T cell receptor beta chains from one sample sequenced in a study of blood T cell repertoires in COVID-19. Clones were read by immunoSEQ multiplex PCR, and TCRdb kept only the in-frame ones, dropping some. The sample includes tens of thousands of clones, 82% of them seen just once. Specimen: peripheral blood. These receptors originate from a human donor in a cohort sampled during active COVID-19.

The V and J genes are TRBV7-9 and TRBJ1-6, with D hard to call. The germline gives CDR1 SEHNR, CDR2 FQNEAQ (reference sequence). The CDR3 is 13 residues long. The germline V and J ends were trimmed by 1 base and 13 bases, with 11 bases remaining between them. The chain's CDR3 is CASSLVAGSPLHF. The CDR3 nucleotides are TGTGCCAGCAGCTTAGTCGCGGGTTCCCCCCTCCACTTT.

The chain joins TRBV14 to TRBJ2-3; D not certain. Germline V CDR1 and CDR2: SGHDN, FVKESK. This CDR3 comprises 14 residues. Trimming took 4 bases from V and 5 from J, leaving 13 bases between them. CDR3 amino acids: CASSPGPRRDTQYF. The CDR3 coding sequence is TGTGCCAGCAGCCCCGGCCCTCGGAGAGATACGCAGTATTTT.